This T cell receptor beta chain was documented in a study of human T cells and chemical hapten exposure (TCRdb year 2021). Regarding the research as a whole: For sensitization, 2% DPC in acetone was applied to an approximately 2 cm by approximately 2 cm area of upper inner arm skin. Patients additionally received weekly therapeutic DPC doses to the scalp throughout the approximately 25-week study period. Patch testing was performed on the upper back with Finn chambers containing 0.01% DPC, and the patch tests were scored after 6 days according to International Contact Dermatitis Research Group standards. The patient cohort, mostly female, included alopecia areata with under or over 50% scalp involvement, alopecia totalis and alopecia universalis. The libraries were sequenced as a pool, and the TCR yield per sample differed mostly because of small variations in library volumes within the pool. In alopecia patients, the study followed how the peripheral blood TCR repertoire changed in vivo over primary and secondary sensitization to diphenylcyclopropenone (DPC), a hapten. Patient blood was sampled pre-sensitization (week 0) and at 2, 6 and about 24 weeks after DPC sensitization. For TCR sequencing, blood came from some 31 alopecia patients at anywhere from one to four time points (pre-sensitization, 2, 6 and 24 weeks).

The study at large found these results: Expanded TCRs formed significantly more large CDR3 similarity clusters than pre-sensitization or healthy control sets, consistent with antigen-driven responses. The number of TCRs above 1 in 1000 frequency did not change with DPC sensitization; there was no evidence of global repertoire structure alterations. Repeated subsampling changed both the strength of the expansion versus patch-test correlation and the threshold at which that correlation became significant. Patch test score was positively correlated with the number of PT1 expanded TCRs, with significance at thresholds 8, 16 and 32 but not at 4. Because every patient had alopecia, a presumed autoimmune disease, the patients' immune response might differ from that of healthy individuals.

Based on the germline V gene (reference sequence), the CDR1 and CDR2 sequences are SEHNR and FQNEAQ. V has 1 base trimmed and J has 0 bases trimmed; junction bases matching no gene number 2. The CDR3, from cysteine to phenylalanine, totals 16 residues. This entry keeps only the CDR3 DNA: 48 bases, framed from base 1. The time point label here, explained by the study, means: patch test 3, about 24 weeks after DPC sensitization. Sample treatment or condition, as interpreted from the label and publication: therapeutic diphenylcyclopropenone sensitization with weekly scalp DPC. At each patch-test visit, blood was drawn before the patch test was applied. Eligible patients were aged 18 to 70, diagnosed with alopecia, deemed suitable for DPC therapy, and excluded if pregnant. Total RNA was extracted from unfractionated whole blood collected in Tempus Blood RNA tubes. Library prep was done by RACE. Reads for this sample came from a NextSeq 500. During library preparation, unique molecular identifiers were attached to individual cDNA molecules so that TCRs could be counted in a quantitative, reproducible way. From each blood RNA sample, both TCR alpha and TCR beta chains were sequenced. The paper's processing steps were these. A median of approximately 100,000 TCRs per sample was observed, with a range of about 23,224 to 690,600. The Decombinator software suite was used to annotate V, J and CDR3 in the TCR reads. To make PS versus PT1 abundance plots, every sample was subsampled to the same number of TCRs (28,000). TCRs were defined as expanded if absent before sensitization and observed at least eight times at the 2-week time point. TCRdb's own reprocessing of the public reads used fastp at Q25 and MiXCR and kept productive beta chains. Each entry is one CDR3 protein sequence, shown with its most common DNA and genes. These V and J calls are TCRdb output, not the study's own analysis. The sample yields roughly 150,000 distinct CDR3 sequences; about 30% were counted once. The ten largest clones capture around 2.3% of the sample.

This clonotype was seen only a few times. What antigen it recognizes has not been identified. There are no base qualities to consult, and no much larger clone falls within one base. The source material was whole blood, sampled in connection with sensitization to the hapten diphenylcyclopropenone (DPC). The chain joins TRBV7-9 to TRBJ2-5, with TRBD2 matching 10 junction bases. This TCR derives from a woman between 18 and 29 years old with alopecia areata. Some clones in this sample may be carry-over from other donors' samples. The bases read TGTGCCAGCAGCTTAGATCTAGCGGGGGACCAAGAGACCCAGTACTTC. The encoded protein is CASSLDLAGDQETQYF.